The clone carrying this TCR beta chain was seen many times. Primers targeting TRAV and TRBV primed first-strand cDNA, covering alpha and beta chains. Amplification of TCRs used a constant-region primer and V-primer adapter for about 21 PCR cycles. MiXCR, applied by TCRdb to the reads, yields one record per CDR3 protein. The data contain tens of thousands of distinct CDR3 sequences, around 21% of them singletons. Time point reported: after trial treatment. Treatment noted: LDRT plus nivolumab, ipilimumab, low-dose cyclophosphamide and aspirin (RACIN trial). Patients qualified if they had advanced solid tumors that lacked tumor-infiltrating lymphocytes. The data stem from a study of low-dose radiotherapy and immunotherapy resistance in tumors. Across the whole study: Treatment of Cohort 1 consisted of 0.5 Gy per fraction every 2 weeks, adding up to 6.5 Gy. It was 1 Gy per fraction every two weeks that Cohort 2 received, adding up to 13 Gy over 26 weeks. With cycle 1 day 1 as the start, patients took oral aspirin 300 mg daily for four cycles.

Per the germline V gene, CDR1 is MDHEN and CDR2 is SYDVKM. The CDR3 is 16 amino acids. Trimming left V 7 bases short and J 4 bases short, with 21 bases between. J is TRBJ2-3 and V is TRBV28; tentative D call: TRBD1 (6 bases). The clonotype comes from a female donor with ovarian cancer. Here the sequenced sample was PBMCs, taken after low-dose radiotherapy plus immunotherapy. The CDR3 DNA is TGTGCCAGCAACCCGCGAACAGGGAGTACACCAGATACGCAGTATTTT. It yields the protein CASNPRTGSTPDTQYF.